These T cell receptor beta chains were read from a single sample in a study of blood T cells in healthy people across ages. A single record per CDR3 protein comes from TCRdb applying MiXCR to the 5' RACE reads. The sample has about 620,000 distinct CDR3 sequences, approximately 52% seen once. The material sequenced was blood. The receptors were sampled from a woman over 75 in good health. The CDR3 runs from the conserved cysteine through the conserved F or W. Fields, in order: V gene, J gene, D gene, CDR3 length, clone size, CDR3 DNA, CDR3 protein. A D gene is named only where the DNA matches it firmly. Clone size is not always given. Where it is, it says once, few, many or a class for expanded clones.

V gene: TRBV12-3/TRBV12-4
J gene: TRBJ1-2
D gene: NA
CDR3 length: 13
clone size: once
CDR3 DNA: TGTGCCAGCCGTGCACAGGGTGGCTATGGCTACACCTTC
CDR3 protein: CASRAQGGYGYTF

V gene: TRBV18
J gene: TRBJ2-1
D gene: TRBD2
CDR3 length: 18
clone size: NA
CDR3 DNA: TGTGCCAGCTCACCCCTGCCGGCGGGGGGGACCTCCTACAATGAGCAGTTCTTC
CDR3 protein: CASSPLPAGGTSYNEQFF

V gene: TRBV7-2
J gene: TRBJ2-7
D gene: NA
CDR3 length: 15
clone size: NA
CDR3 DNA: TGTGCCAGCAGCCCTGGACAGCCAGGCAACAATGAGCAGTACTTC
CDR3 protein: CASSPGQPGNNEQYF

V gene: TRBV9
J gene: TRBJ1-2
D gene: NA
CDR3 length: 13
clone size: few
CDR3 DNA: TGTGCCTGCAGCCCCCCGACTCCCCATGGCTACACCTTC
CDR3 protein: CACSPPTPHGYTF

V gene: TRBV2
J gene: TRBJ2-1
D gene: TRBD2
CDR3 length: 15
clone size: NA
CDR3 DNA: TGTGCCAGCAGTGAGATCGGGGGGGGATACGATGAGCAGTTCTTC
CDR3 protein: CASSEIGGGYDEQFF

V gene: TRBV11-2
J gene: TRBJ2-5
D gene: NA
CDR3 length: 12
clone size: NA
CDR3 DNA: TGTGCCGGCAGCTTAGATAGGGAGACCCAGTACTTC
CDR3 protein: CAGSLDRETQYF

V gene: TRBV14
J gene: TRBJ1-1
D gene: NA
CDR3 length: 13
clone size: NA
CDR3 DNA: TGTGCCAGCAGCCGAGACCGGGTTTCTGAAGCTTTCTTT
CDR3 protein: CASSRDRVSEAFF

V gene: TRBV6-1
J gene: TRBJ2-3
D gene: NA
CDR3 length: 15
clone size: NA
CDR3 DNA: TGTGCCAGCAGGGACCTAGCGAGCAACACAGATACGCAGTATTTT
CDR3 protein: CASRDLASNTDTQYF

V gene: TRBV7-2
J gene: TRBJ2-7
D gene: NA
CDR3 length: 14
clone size: NA
CDR3 DNA: TGTGCCAGCAGCGTTGCAGGGGTGAGGGACGAGCAGTACTTC
CDR3 protein: CASSVAGVRDEQYF

V gene: TRBV20-1
J gene: TRBJ1-6
D gene: NA
CDR3 length: 15
clone size: NA
CDR3 DNA: TGCAGTGCTACCACCCGACGGACGGGAAATTCACCCCTCCACTTT
CDR3 protein: CSATTRRTGNSPLHF

V gene: TRBV5-1
J gene: TRBJ1-2
D gene: NA
CDR3 length: 15
clone size: many
CDR3 DNA: TGCGCCAGCAGCTTCAAACAGGGCTCCACCTATGGCTACACCTTC
CDR3 protein: CASSFKQGSTYGYTF

V gene: TRBV30
J gene: TRBJ2-3
D gene: NA
CDR3 length: 13
clone size: many
CDR3 DNA: TGTGCCTGGAGTGTCGGCAACACAGATACGCAGTATTTT
CDR3 protein: CAWSVGNTDTQYF

V gene: TRBV5-5
J gene: TRBJ2-7
D gene: NA
CDR3 length: 13
clone size: few
CDR3 DNA: TGTGCCAGCAGCCAGTGGAGGGATGTCGAGCAGTACTTC
CDR3 protein: CASSQWRDVEQYF

V gene: TRBV29-1
J gene: TRBJ1-5
D gene: TRBD1
CDR3 length: 13
clone size: NA
CDR3 DNA: TGCAGCGTTGAGGACAGGGGCGGGGGAACCCAGCATTTT
CDR3 protein: CSVEDRGGGTQHF

V gene: TRBV10-2
J gene: TRBJ2-3
D gene: TRBD2
CDR3 length: 16
clone size: NA
CDR3 DNA: TGCGCCAGCAGTGGACTAGCGGCCCTCCGGACAGATACGCAGTATTTT
CDR3 protein: CASSGLAALRTDTQYF

V gene: TRBV30
J gene: TRBJ1-5
D gene: NA
CDR3 length: 12
clone size: few
CDR3 DNA: TGTGCCTGGAGTCCACCCTGGGGGCCCCAGCATTTT
CDR3 protein: CAWSPPWGPQHF

V gene: TRBV7-2
J gene: TRBJ2-3
D gene: TRBD2
CDR3 length: 15
clone size: few
CDR3 DNA: TGTGCCAGCAGCTTAGAGAGCCAGCGGGGGGAAACGCAGTATTTT
CDR3 protein: CASSLESQRGETQYF

V gene: TRBV7-9
J gene: TRBJ2-5
D gene: TRBD2
CDR3 length: 16
clone size: NA
CDR3 DNA: TGTGCCAGCAGCTTAGAGGGGACTAGCGGAGGCGATGAGCAGTACTTC
CDR3 protein: CASSLEGTSGGDEQYF

V gene: TRBV3-1
J gene: TRBJ2-5
D gene: TRBD1
CDR3 length: 13
clone size: NA
CDR3 DNA: TGTGCCAGCATGCTCCTTGGGACAGGGACCCAGTACTTC
CDR3 protein: CASMLLGTGTQYF

V gene: TRBV6-4
J gene: TRBJ2-7
D gene: TRBD1
CDR3 length: 15
clone size: NA
CDR3 DNA: TGTGCCAGCAGTCAGAGACAGGGGGTAGGTTACGAGCAGTACTTC
CDR3 protein: CASSQRQGVGYEQYF

V gene: TRBV6-6
J gene: TRBJ2-1
D gene: NA
CDR3 length: 14
clone size: once
CDR3 DNA: TGTGCCAGCAGTTACTCGATGGAACCTACTGAGCAGTTCTTC
CDR3 protein: CASSYSMEPTEQFF

V gene: TRBV14
J gene: TRBJ2-6
D gene: NA
CDR3 length: 16
clone size: NA
CDR3 DNA: TGTGCCAGCAGCCAGGTAACAGGTGCTGGGGCCAACGTCCTGATTTTC
CDR3 protein: CASSQVTGAGANVLIF

V gene: TRBV27
J gene: TRBJ2-1
D gene: NA
CDR3 length: 13
clone size: many
CDR3 DNA: TGTGCCAGCAGTTTATCCCGGTACAATGAGCAGTTCTTC
CDR3 protein: CASSLSRYNEQFF

V gene: TRBV6-5
J gene: TRBJ2-3
D gene: TRBD2
CDR3 length: 15
clone size: many
CDR3 DNA: TGTGCCAGCAGCTCCCGACTAGCGGGGGGAGGTACGCAGTATTTT
CDR3 protein: CASSSRLAGGGTQYF

V gene: TRBV5-1
J gene: TRBJ2-3
D gene: NA
CDR3 length: 14
clone size: many
CDR3 DNA: TGCGCCAGCAGCTTGGACCTCCCCACAGATACGCAGTATTTT
CDR3 protein: CASSLDLPTDTQYF

V gene: TRBV12-3/TRBV12-4
J gene: TRBJ2-6
D gene: NA
CDR3 length: 15
clone size: few
CDR3 DNA: TGTGCCAGCAGTTCCCACGGACTTGGGGCCAACGTCCTGACTTTC
CDR3 protein: CASSSHGLGANVLTF

V gene: TRBV6-5
J gene: TRBJ1-3
D gene: NA
CDR3 length: 14
clone size: NA
CDR3 DNA: TGTGCCAGCAGTCTGGGGGCGCGGGGAAACACCATATATTTT
CDR3 protein: CASSLGARGNTIYF

V gene: TRBV12-3/TRBV12-4
J gene: TRBJ1-2
D gene: TRBD1
CDR3 length: 15
clone size: NA
CDR3 DNA: TGTGCCAGCAGTTTAATAATGGGACAGAACTATGGCTACACCTTC
CDR3 protein: CASSLIMGQNYGYTF

V gene: TRBV3-1
J gene: TRBJ1-3
D gene: NA
CDR3 length: 15
clone size: NA
CDR3 DNA: TGTGCCAGCAGCCGAGGGACGGATTCTGGAAACACCATATATTTT
CDR3 protein: CASSRGTDSGNTIYF

V gene: TRBV2
J gene: TRBJ2-1
D gene: NA
CDR3 length: 14
clone size: many
CDR3 DNA: TGTGCCAGCAGTGAGCAGGGGAATCTCTATGAGCAGTTCTTC
CDR3 protein: CASSEQGNLYEQFF

V gene: TRBV27
J gene: TRBJ2-7
D gene: NA
CDR3 length: 13
clone size: NA
CDR3 DNA: TGTGCCATCAGTTTAAGCCACAGAAACGAGCAGTACTTC
CDR3 protein: CAISLSHRNEQYF

V gene: TRBV6-1
J gene: TRBJ2-1
D gene: TRBD1
CDR3 length: 13
clone size: NA
CDR3 DNA: TGTGCCAGCGGGGGACAGGGGGCTAATGAGCAGTTCTTC
CDR3 protein: CASGGQGANEQFF

V gene: TRBV5-6
J gene: TRBJ2-3
D gene: TRBD1
CDR3 length: 15
clone size: NA
CDR3 DNA: TGTGCCAGCAGCCCTTGGGACAGGGTGACAGATACGCAGTATTTT
CDR3 protein: CASSPWDRVTDTQYF

V gene: TRBV20-1
J gene: TRBJ2-7
D gene: NA
CDR3 length: 13
clone size: many
CDR3 DNA: TGCAGTGCTAGGGAGACGTACTCCTACGAGCAGTACTTC
CDR3 protein: CSARETYSYEQYF

V gene: TRBV20-1
J gene: TRBJ2-5
D gene: TRBD2
CDR3 length: 15
clone size: many
CDR3 DNA: TGCAGTGCTAGACCCGGGACTAGCAGTCAGGAGACCCAGTACTTC
CDR3 protein: CSARPGTSSQETQYF

V gene: TRBV3-1
J gene: TRBJ2-1
D gene: NA
CDR3 length: 18
clone size: many
CDR3 DNA: TGTGCCAGCAGACCGACGATGGGGGCTGTTGGTTCGAACAATGAGCAGTTCTTC
CDR3 protein: CASRPTMGAVGSNNEQFF

V gene: TRBV7-9
J gene: TRBJ2-3
D gene: NA
CDR3 length: 15
clone size: once
CDR3 DNA: TGTGCCAGCAGCTTAGATTTCCCCCACACAGATACGCAGTATTTT
CDR3 protein: CASSLDFPHTDTQYF

V gene: TRBV6-5
J gene: TRBJ1-4
D gene: NA
CDR3 length: 14
clone size: few
CDR3 DNA: TGTGCCAGCAGCCTAACCAGAACTAATGAAAAACTGTTTTTT
CDR3 protein: CASSLTRTNEKLFF

V gene: TRBV7-3
J gene: TRBJ2-2
D gene: NA
CDR3 length: 15
clone size: NA
CDR3 DNA: TGTGCCAGCAGCAAAATCACAGGGTCTGCCGGGGAGCTGTTTTTT
CDR3 protein: CASSKITGSAGELFF

V gene: TRBV20-1
J gene: TRBJ2-3
D gene: NA
CDR3 length: 16
clone size: NA
CDR3 DNA: TGCAGTGCTCCCCTTTGGGGGGGGGCCGAATCGGATACGCAGTATTTT
CDR3 protein: CSAPLWGGAESDTQYF

V gene: TRBV7-6
J gene: TRBJ2-7
D gene: NA
CDR3 length: 13
clone size: NA
CDR3 DNA: TGTGCCAGCAGCTTACGATTTGGGGACGAGCAGTACTTC
CDR3 protein: CASSLRFGDEQYF

V gene: TRBV24-1
J gene: TRBJ1-1
D gene: NA
CDR3 length: 15
clone size: few
CDR3 DNA: TGTGCCACCAGTGACTCCAGCTCGGGGAACACTGAAGCTTTCTTT
CDR3 protein: CATSDSSSGNTEAFF

V gene: TRBV15
J gene: TRBJ2-5
D gene: NA
CDR3 length: 17
clone size: few
CDR3 DNA: TGTGCCACCAGCAGAGATAGGGGGGGCCTAGCGTCCGATGAGCAGTACTTC
CDR3 protein: CATSRDRGGLASDEQYF

V gene: TRBV7-9
J gene: TRBJ2-7
D gene: NA
CDR3 length: 14
clone size: NA
CDR3 DNA: TGTGCCAGCAGGAACCCGGGGGACCCCTACGAGCAGTACTTC
CDR3 protein: CASRNPGDPYEQYF

V gene: TRBV14
J gene: TRBJ2-3
D gene: NA
CDR3 length: 16
clone size: many
CDR3 DNA: TGTGCCAGCAGCCAAGGCTTATTTGAGATTACAGATACGCAGTATTTT
CDR3 protein: CASSQGLFEITDTQYF

V gene: TRBV28
J gene: TRBJ2-3
D gene: NA
CDR3 length: 12
clone size: NA
CDR3 DNA: TGTGCCAGCAGTCTACTAGTTGATACGCAGTATTTT
CDR3 protein: CASSLLVDTQYF

V gene: TRBV10-2
J gene: TRBJ2-5
D gene: NA
CDR3 length: 11
clone size: many
CDR3 DNA: TGTGCCAGCTCAGACCAGGAGACCCAGTACTTC
CDR3 protein: CASSDQETQYF

V gene: TRBV9
J gene: TRBJ2-5
D gene: TRBD1
CDR3 length: 14
clone size: NA
CDR3 DNA: TGTGCCAGCAGCGACGGATCAGGGGGAGAGACCCAGTACTTC
CDR3 protein: CASSDGSGGETQYF

V gene: TRBV7-2
J gene: TRBJ2-7
D gene: TRBD2
CDR3 length: 16
clone size: NA
CDR3 DNA: TGTGCCAGCAGCGGTAGCGGGGGGGCTAAATCCTACGAGCAGTACTTC
CDR3 protein: CASSGSGGAKSYEQYF